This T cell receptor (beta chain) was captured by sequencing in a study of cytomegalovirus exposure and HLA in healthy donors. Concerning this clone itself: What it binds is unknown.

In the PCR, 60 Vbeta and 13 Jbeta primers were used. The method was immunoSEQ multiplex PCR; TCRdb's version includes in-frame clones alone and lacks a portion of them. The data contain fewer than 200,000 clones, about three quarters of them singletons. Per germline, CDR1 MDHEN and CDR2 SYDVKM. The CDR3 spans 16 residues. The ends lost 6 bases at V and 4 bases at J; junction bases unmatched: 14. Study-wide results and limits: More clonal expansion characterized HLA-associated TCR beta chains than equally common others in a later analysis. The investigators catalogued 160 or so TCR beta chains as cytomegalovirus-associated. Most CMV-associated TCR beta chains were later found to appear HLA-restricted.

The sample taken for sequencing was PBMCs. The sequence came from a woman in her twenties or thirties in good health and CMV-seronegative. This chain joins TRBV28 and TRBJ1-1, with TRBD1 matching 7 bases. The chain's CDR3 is CASRLRQGHGGTEAFF. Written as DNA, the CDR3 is TGTGCCAGCAGACTCCGACAGGGACATGGAGGCACTGAAGCTTTCTTT.